This TCR beta chain derives from a study of T cell responses to AZD1222 COVID-19 vaccine. As regards this clone: Its specificity is unknown.

Profiled with immunoSEQ multiplex PCR; TCRdb holds only in-frame clones, not every one. The table lists 150,000 to 200,000 clones, around nine tenths of them singletons, with roughly 1.6% in the top ten. General study points: Without day 14 samples, only post-peak T cell repertoires were studied. At 160-218 and 743-854, vaccine-associated CD4 TCRs were dominant, and they spanned spike.

This TCR came from an adult in good health. The sequencing here drew on peripheral blood, taken on day 0 of AZD1222 vaccination.

CDR3 DNA sequence: TGTGCCAGTAGTATCTCGGACAGGAGTCAGCCCCAGCATTTT. Translation: CASSISDRSQPQHF. V usage is TRBV19 and J usage is TRBJ1-5, with 7 bases matching TRBD1. This CDR3 is 14 amino acids long. CDR1 and CDR2 from the germline V gene are LNHDA and SQIVND (reference sequence). The junction had 5 bases not matched to a gene; V was cut back by 3 bases and J by 6 bases.